This T cell receptor (beta chain) was identified in a study of CD8+CD57+ T cells in acquired aplastic anemia. On the study more broadly: Sorted CD4+ and CD8+ cell DNA averaged about 3.5 ug. For CD4+ cells, healthy donors had an average of roughly 11 million reads. Study-wide results and caveats: A significant difference in CD8+ Simpson's diversity between patients and controls was not found. Patients and controls had in common fewer than 30 CD8+ CDR3 sequences.

Using genomic DNA as the template, TCR beta VDJ and CDR3 profiling was carried out. MiXCR, applied by TCRdb to the reads, yields one record per CDR3 protein. The sample has under 150,000 distinct CDR3 sequences; 35% to 50% are singletons. This clonotype showed up just once. Its target is unknown. The V gene's germline CDR1 is SGHTA and CDR2 FQGTGA. The junction had 6 bases not matched to a gene; V was cut back by 5 bases and J by 6 bases. This CDR3 has 16 amino acids. Sequences were obtained from sorted CD4+, CD8+, or CD8+CD57+ T cells (not recorded which) from PBMCs. The TCR originated in a human donor in good health, serving as a control. The chain uses TRBV7-3 and TRBJ2-3, with 15 bases that match TRBD2. Here the CDR3 reads CASSRRTSGGADTQYF. CDR3 DNA: TGTGCCAGCAGCCGAAGGACTAGCGGGGGGGCGGATACGCAGTATTTT. The full variable domain, in which reference TRBV7-3 and TRBJ2-3 provide the parts outside the CDR3, is GAGVSQTPSNKVTEKGKYVELRCDPISGHTALYWYRQSLGQGPEFLIYFQGTGAADDSGLPNDRFFAVRPEGSVSTLKIQRTERGDSAVYLCASSRRTSGGADTQYFGPGTRLTVL.